This TCR beta chain was documented in a study of monozygotic twins with inflammatory bowel disease. The CDR3 extends over 13 amino acids. CDR1 ENHRY and CDR2 SYGVKD come from the germline V gene. TCRdb reprocessed the 5' RACE reads, keeping one entry per CDR3 protein, no DNA. Its listing shows 400,000 or so distinct CDR3 sequences. Material: blood. This receptor was taken from a human donor with ulcerative colitis or Crohn's disease, or a healthy co-twin of an affected twin (not recorded which). The chain combines TRBV10-3 with TRBJ1-5; TCRdb's D call, TRBD1, is unchecked because there is no DNA. The CDR3 is CATLAGADQPQHF.